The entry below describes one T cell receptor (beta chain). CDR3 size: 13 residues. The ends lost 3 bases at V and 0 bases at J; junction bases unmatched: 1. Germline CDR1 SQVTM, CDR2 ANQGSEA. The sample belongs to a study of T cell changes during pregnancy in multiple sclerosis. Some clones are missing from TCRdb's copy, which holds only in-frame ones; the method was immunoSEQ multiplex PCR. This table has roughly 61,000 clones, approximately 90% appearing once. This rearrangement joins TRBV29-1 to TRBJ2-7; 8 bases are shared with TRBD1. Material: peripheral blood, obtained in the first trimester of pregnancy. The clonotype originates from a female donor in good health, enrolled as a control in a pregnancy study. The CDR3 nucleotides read TGCAGCGTTGAGGACAGGGTCTCCTACGAGCAGTACTTC. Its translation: CSVEDRVSYEQYF.